The 4 T cell receptor beta chains reported below all come from one sample, sequenced in a study of T cells after yellow fever vaccination. TCRdb analysed the 5' RACE reads with MiXCR anew, one entry per CDR3 protein. This table has under 200,000 distinct CDR3 sequences, approximately 10% appearing once. The sequenced sample was CD8+ T cells sorted from PBMCs, obtained 15 days after the yellow fever booster vaccination. Receptors were obtained from a man aged 18 to 29 who received the YFV17D yellow fever vaccine.

The V call is TRBV5-1, the J call TRBJ1-1, with D possibly TRBD1 on 6 matching bases. The CDR3 length is 20 residues. With 0 bases removed from V and 3 bases from J, the gap between germline ends came to 27 bases. Germline loops: CDR1 SGHRS, CDR2 YFSETQ. The CDR3 DNA follows: TGCGCCAGCAGCTTGGGCCTTCCCCTACAGGGAACCGAATTGGACACTGAAGCTTTCTTT. Residues: CASSLGLPLQGTELDTEAFF.

This clonotype was seen more than once but under ten times. The chain links TRBV11-2 to TRBJ2-7; the D gene could be TRBD1 or TRBD2 (5 bases each). Germline V lookup: CDR1 SGHAT, CDR2 FQNNGV. V gave up 5 bases and J gave up 2 bases, with 16 bases separating them. The CDR3 sequence is 15 residues long. CDR3 nucleotides: TGTGCCAGCAGCAACCGGGACCCCTTCCCCTACGAGCAGTACTTC. Amino acids: CASSNRDPFPYEQYF.

A few counts support this clonotype. The chain combines TRBV4-3 with TRBJ2-1; tentatively, D is TRBD2 (6 bases). The V gene's germline CDR1 is LGHNA and CDR2 YSLEER. The V and J ends lost 0 bases and 5 bases respectively, with 14 bases between them. The CDR3 runs to 16 residues. CDR3 DNA: TGCGCCAGCAGCCAAGATGGTCAGGGACTCCACAATGAGCAGTTCTTC. Residues: CASSQDGQGLHNEQFF.

This clonotype was detected ten times or more. The chain couples TRBV6-1 to TRBJ2-4; 12 bases agree with TRBD2. Trimming at V came to 11 bases and at J to 8 bases, leaving 4 bases not matched to a gene. Germline lookup yields CDR1 MNHNS and CDR2 SASEGT. The CDR3 has 12 residues. DNA for the CDR3: TGTGCCGCTAGCGGGGGGGCAGACATTCAGTACTTC. Its translation: CAASGGADIQYF.